The 32 T cell receptor beta chains in this list originate from one sample, sequenced in a study of blood T cells in healthy people across ages. With a J-beta primer mix and a sample-barcoded 5' primer, a second PCR ran about 7 to 12 cycles. TCRdb re-analysed the 5' RACE reads in MiXCR, keeping a single row per CDR3 protein. Here the sample spans around 1,700,000 distinct CDR3 sequences, approximately 30% being singletons. What was sequenced was blood. The receptors shown here come from a woman in her twenties or thirties in good health.

Worth noting for this clonotype: Germline is not matched at one junction end, which may reflect a read error. CDR3: CTSSAAGGFADTQYF. The CDR3 coding sequence is TGCACCAGCAGCGCAGCGGGGGGCTTTGCAGATACGCAGTATTTT. The genes are TRBV4-1 and TRBJ2-3; TRBD2 matches at 9 bases. The CDR3 consists of 15 residues. In germline, CDR1 is MGHRA, CDR2 YSYEKL.

This clonotype was observed a few times. This rearrangement joins TRBV5-1 to TRBJ2-1; 10 nucleotides match TRBD2. CDR1 is SGHRS, CDR2 YFSETQ, per germline. V dropped 5 bases and J dropped 13; count of bases not matched to a gene: 9. This CDR3 contains 13 residues. The CDR3 loop is CASRMASGGVQFF. The CDR3 coding sequence is TGCGCCAGCAGAATGGCTAGCGGGGGTGTACAGTTCTTC.

This clonotype was observed a few times. The rearrangement links TRBV6-2 or TRBV6-3 to TRBJ1-5; 7 nucleotides agree with TRBD1. This CDR3 contains 15 residues. Germline V gene data show CDR1 as MNHEY and CDR2 as SVGEGT. Trimming cost V 4 bases and J 6 bases; bases outside gene matches: 9. The CDR3 loop reads CASSFGRQGGQPQHF. Here the CDR3 DNA reads TGTGCCAGCAGTTTCGGACGACAGGGAGGTCAGCCCCAGCATTTT.

J is TRBJ1-5 and V is TRBV7-2; perhaps TRBD1 as D (5 bases). This CDR3 spans 15 amino acids. Trimming took 5 bases from V and 4 from J, leaving 15 bases between them. CDR1 is SGHTA and CDR2 is FQGNSA in the germline V gene. CDR3 sequence: CASSASGTQNQPQHF. In DNA form, the CDR3 reads TGTGCCAGCAGCGCATCCGGGACTCAGAATCAGCCCCAGCATTTT. Together with reference TRBV7-2 and TRBJ1-5, the CDR3 gives the full variable domain: GAGVSQSPSNKVTEKGKDVELRCDPISGHTALYWYRQSLGQGLEFLIYFQGNSAPDKSGLPSDRFSAERTGGSVSTLTIQRTQQEDSAVYLCASSASGTQNQPQHFGDGTRLSIL.

CDR3 loop: CSVGRTSFNDEQFF. CDR3 in DNA: TGCAGCGTGGGCCGCACTAGTTTTAACGATGAGCAGTTCTTC. The rearrangement links TRBV29-1 to TRBJ2-1; tentatively, D is TRBD2 (5 bases). Trimming took 6 bases from V and 8 from J, leaving 20 bases between them. The CDR3 sequence is 14 residues long. The germline gives CDR1 SQVTM, CDR2 ANQGSEA.

This clonotype showed up many times. The rearrangement uses TRBV5-1 and TRBJ1-2; D uncertain. V was trimmed by 0 bases and J by 4 bases, leaving 10 bases between them. The germline V gene has CDR1 SGHRS and CDR2 YFSETQ. The CDR3 is 14 residues long. As DNA, the CDR3 is TGCGCCAGCAGCTTGGACGCAGCAAGCTATGGCTACACCTTC. Translation: CASSLDAASYGYTF. Full variable domain (rest looked up from reference TRBV5-1 and TRBJ1-2): KAGVTQTPRYLIKTRGQQVTLSCSPISGHRSVSWYQQTPGQGLQFLFEYFSETQRNKGNFPGRFSGRQFSNSRSEMNVSTLELGDSALYLCASSLDAASYGYTFGSGTRLTVV.

The chain recombines TRBV5-1 with TRBJ1-2; 7 bases are a match to TRBD1. The germline gives CDR1 SGHRS, CDR2 YFSETQ. The length of the CDR3 is 13 residues. V lost 7 bases to trimming and J lost 4 bases; unmatched junction nucleotides: 7. In DNA, the CDR3 is TGCGCCAGCGGTCCGAGACAGGGCTATGGCTACACCTTC. Its protein product is CASGPRQGYGYTF.

This clonotype appeared many times. The chain links TRBV7-2 to TRBJ2-7; D might be TRBD1 (6 bases). V was shortened by 2 bases and J by 0 bases, with 11 bases between the two germline ends. Per the germline V gene, CDR1 is SGHTA and CDR2 is FQGNSA. This CDR3 region has 15 residues. CDR3 nucleotides: TGTGCCAGCAGCTTACGGACAGCACCCTCCTACGAGCAGTACTTC. Translating gives CASSLRTAPSYEQYF.

The V call is TRBV6-5, the J call TRBJ2-3; D might be TRBD1 (5 bases). The CDR3 is 14 amino acids. Per germline, CDR1 MNHEY and CDR2 SVGAGI. V dropped 9 bases and J dropped 2 bases, with 15 bases sitting between them. In DNA, the CDR3 is TGTGCCAGGCTCCAGACAGAAGCCACAGATACGCAGTATTTT. It yields the protein CARLQTEATDTQYF.

V usage is TRBV14 and J usage is TRBJ1-2; possibly TRBD1 for D (5 bases). The V and J ends lost 0 bases and 5 bases respectively, with 13 bases between them. This CDR3 has 15 amino acids. From germline, CDR1 is SGHDN and CDR2 FVKESK. The CDR3 region is CASSQDLGAQYGYTF. CDR3 sequence (DNA): TGTGCCAGCAGCCAAGATCTTGGGGCACAGTATGGCTACACCTTC. Drawing the rest from reference TRBV14 and TRBJ1-2, the complete variable domain is EAGVTQFPSHSVIEKGQTVTLRCDPISGHDNLYWYRRVMGKEIKFLLHFVKESKQDESGMPNNRFLAERTGGTYSTLKVQPAELEDSGVYFCASSQDLGAQYGYTFGSGTRLTVV.

In its sample, this clonotype was seen once. Possible read error: a much larger clone is one base away. As the CDR3 is not closed by the conserved phenylalanine or tryptophan, this likely results from a read error. V is TRBV2 and J is TRBJ2-1; 7 bases are shared with TRBD1. The DNA matches TRBJ2-7 better at its end, which makes the J call doubtful. Per the germline V gene, CDR1 is SNHLY and CDR2 is FYNNEI. The CDR3 loop spans 14 amino acids. The CDR3 nucleotides are TGTGCCAGCTCACTCCGGGACAGCAATTACGAGCAGTACTGC. It encodes CASSLRDSNYEQYC.

In this sample, this clonotype turned up a few times. CDR3 sequence: CASSLPGQQPQHF. The CDR3 DNA sequence: TGTGCCAGCAGCTTGCCGGGACAGCAGCCCCAGCATTTT. V usage is TRBV7-9 and J usage is TRBJ1-5, with 7 bases fitting TRBD1. Germline CDR1 SEHNR, CDR2 FQNEAQ (reference sequence). The trim removed 3 bases at V and 7 bases at J, leaving 3 bases unmatched. The CDR3 contains 13 residues.

V usage is TRBV5-5 and J usage is TRBJ2-5; no reliable D call. The CDR3 runs 15 residues. CDR1 and CDR2 (germline): SGHKS, YYEKEE (reference sequence). V dropped 4 bases and J dropped 4 bases, with 17 bases sitting between them. In DNA form, the CDR3 reads TGTGCCAGCAGCCCTGATATGGGGTGGCGAGAGACCCAGTACTTC. It is translated as CASSPDMGWRETQYF.

The sample holds many counts of this clonotype. In DNA form, the CDR3 reads TGTGCCAGCAGCCAGGGACGTACGACCTACCAAGAGACCCAGTACTTC. Translating it yields CASSQGRTTYQETQYF. The V call is TRBV14, the J call TRBJ2-5; D could derive from TRBD1 or TRBD2 (5 bases each). The germline V gene has CDR1 SGHDN and CDR2 FVKESK. The CDR3 loop spans 16 amino acids. V was clipped by 3 bases and J by 0 bases, with 14 bases between them. The variable domain in full, completed from reference TRBV14 and TRBJ2-5, reads EAGVTQFPSHSVIEKGQTVTLRCDPISGHDNLYWYRRVMGKEIKFLLHFVKESKQDESGMPNNRFLAERTGGTYSTLKVQPAELEDSGVYFCASSQGRTTYQETQYFGPGTRLLVL.

The sample holds many counts of this clonotype. The rearrangement uses TRBV12-3 or TRBV12-4 and TRBJ2-5; 11 nucleotides agree with TRBD2. CDR3 length: 15 amino acids. Unmatched junction bases numbered 6, after V lost 5 bases and J lost 4 bases. CDR3 loop: CASSPHGLAGETQYF. The CDR3 coding sequence is TGTGCCAGCAGTCCCCATGGACTAGCGGGAGAGACCCAGTACTTC.

This clonotype has more than one count but fewer than ten. This rearrangement joins TRBV15 to TRBJ2-4; 9 bases map to TRBD2. The DNA end is more similar to TRBJ2-5, so the J call may be wrong. Germline CDR1 is LNHNV and CDR2 is YYDKDF (reference sequence). The CDR3 sequence is 14 residues long. As DNA, the CDR3 is TGTGCCACCAGGCTAGCGGGGTCAGGAGAGACCCAGTACTTC. Amino acids: CATRLAGSGETQYF.

This clonotype was picked up a small number of times. This sequence joins TRBV12-3 or TRBV12-4 and TRBJ2-1; D ambiguous. The CDR3 runs to 14 residues. V was clipped by 5 bases and J by 4 bases, with 12 bases between them. In DNA, the CDR3 is TGTGCCAGCAGTCGCGCTAGTCATTACAATGAGCAGTTCTTC. This codes for CASSRASHYNEQFF.

This clonotype was seen a few times. The chain uses TRBV11-2 and TRBJ2-3; perhaps TRBD2 as D (6 bases). The CDR3 is 14 residues long. Looked up from germline, CDR1 is SGHAT and CDR2 is FQNNGV. V lost 7 bases, J lost 2 bases, and 13 bases lay in between. CDR3 nucleotides: TGTGCCAGCACCCCGGGGGTCTTCACAGATACGCAGTATTTT. It yields the protein CASTPGVFTDTQYF.

In its sample, this clonotype was seen many times. This chain uses TRBV7-2 with TRBJ2-7; D possibly uses TRBD1 or TRBD2 (5 bases each). This CDR3 has 13 residues. The germline V gene has CDR1 SGHTA and CDR2 FQGNSA. V was trimmed by 7 bases and J by 2 bases, leaving 12 bases between them. CDR3 bases: TGTGCCAGCAATCTCGGGACGACCTACGAGCAGTACTTC. This sequence encodes CASNLGTTYEQYF.

This clonotype was seen more than once but under ten times. Relative to the germline gene, one junction end is altered; a read error may explain this. The chain employs TRBV11-2 and TRBJ2-1; 10 nucleotides agree with TRBD2. From germline, CDR1 is SGHAT and CDR2 FQNNGV. This CDR3 is 15 amino acids long. CDR3 nucleotide sequence: TGTGCCAGCAGCTTGATAGCGGGAGGCCTCAATGACCAGTTCTTC. Encoded protein: CASSLIAGGLNDQFF.

Worth noting for this clonotype: This may be a read error, as it is one base from a much larger clone. The chain has TRBV10-3 and TRBJ2-1; TRBD2 might be the D (6 bases). V lost 8 bases to trimming and J lost 4 bases, with 15 bases between them. Germline V CDR1 and CDR2: ENHRY, SYGVKD. CDR3 length equals 14 residues. CDR3 in DNA: TGTGCCATCGGCGACCGGGACTCATACAATGAGCAGTTCTTC. Its protein is CAIGDRDSYNEQFF.

The CDR3 region is CSARVRAVAGGPDTQYF. For the CDR3, the DNA is TGCAGTGCTAGAGTGCGGGCGGTTGCGGGGGGCCCGGATACGCAGTATTTT. This rearrangement joins TRBV20-1 to TRBJ2-3, with 8 bases identical to TRBD2. Germline CDR1 is DFQATT and CDR2 is SNEGSKA (reference sequence). V shed 1 base and J 6 bases; nucleotides not matched to a gene: 15. This CDR3 has 17 residues.

This clonotype came up a few times. V gene TRBV18 combines with J gene TRBJ2-5, with a weak D call TRBD1 (5 bases). This CDR3 spans 14 amino acids. Trimming removed 4 bases from V and 3 bases from J, with 12 bases in between. Per germline, CDR1 KGHSH and CDR2 LQKENI. In DNA form, the CDR3 reads TGTGCCAGCTCACAAGACAGCTCGAAAGAGACCCAGTACTTC. This encodes CASSQDSSKETQYF.

This clonotype showed up many times. V usage is TRBV29-1 and J usage is TRBJ1-6; 8 bases agree with TRBD1. The CDR3 has 13 amino acids. CDR1 is SQVTM, CDR2 ANQGSEA, per germline. The ends lost 7 bases at V and 10 bases at J; junction bases unmatched: 9. The CDR3 protein is CSAQGVEGSPLHF. Here the CDR3 DNA reads TGCAGCGCACAGGGGGTGGAAGGATCACCCCTCCACTTT.

This clonotype has ten or more counts. The junction and the germline gene differ at one end; a read error may be behind it. The genes are TRBV5-1 and TRBJ2-1, with TRBD2 matching over 7 bases. Germline loops: CDR1 SGHRS, CDR2 YFSETQ. The CDR3 has 16 residues. Written as DNA, the CDR3 is TGTGCCAGCAGCTTACGATCGGGGGGCTCCTACAATGAGCAGTTCTTC. Translating it yields CASSLRSGGSYNEQFF.

V is TRBV4-1 and J is TRBJ2-6; D perhaps matches TRBD2 (5 bases). The V end was cut by 6 bases, the J end by 0 bases, with 15 bases between. The CDR3 spans 17 residues. Germline V gene lookup returns CDR1 MGHRA and CDR2 YSYEKL. CDR3 sequence (DNA): TGCGCCAGCAGACCCGGGATCGTAGGCTCTGGGGCCAACGTCCTGACTTTC. This gives the protein CASRPGIVGSGANVLTF.

The chain combines TRBV4-1 with TRBJ1-1; tentatively, D is TRBD1 (5 bases). V lost 0 bases to trimming and J lost 2 bases, with 10 bases between them. This CDR3 is built from 15 residues. Germline assignment: CDR1 MGHRA and CDR2 YSYEKL. The CDR3 region is CASSQEEGRNTEAFF. For the CDR3, the DNA is TGCGCCAGCAGCCAAGAAGAGGGGCGTAACACTGAAGCTTTCTTT.

This clonotype was counted a few times. The chain employs TRBV5-1 and TRBJ2-3; no definite D call. The CDR3 covers 15 residues. The V and J ends lost 4 bases and 2 bases respectively, with 14 bases between them. CDR1 is SGHRS, CDR2 YFSETQ, per germline. The CDR3 region has the DNA TGCGCCAGCAGCGCCGTCGTTACGGCCACAGATACGCAGTATTTT. Encoded protein: CASSAVVTATDTQYF.

This clonotype was observed many times. The V call is TRBV29-1, the J call TRBJ2-5, with D uncertain. V was pared by 6 bases and J by 5 bases, with 16 bases between. This CDR3 is built from 13 residues. The germline V gene has CDR1 SQVTM and CDR2 ANQGSEA. The CDR3 region is CSVAPGHPETQYF. CDR3 DNA: TGCAGCGTGGCCCCGGGTCACCCGGAGACCCAGTACTTC.

As regards this clonotype: This may come from a read error, since a much larger clone is one base off. This chain joins TRBV5-1 and TRBJ2-5; 10 bases fit TRBD2. This CDR3 has 14 residues. The V gene's germline CDR1 is SGHRS and CDR2 YFSETQ. CDR3 region: CASSATSGEETHYF. The CDR3 coding sequence is TGCGCCAGCAGCGCCACTAGCGGGGAAGAGACCCATTACTTC.

This clonotype showed up many times. This rearrangement joins TRBV12-5 to TRBJ2-4; 7 nucleotides line up with TRBD1. The CDR3 has 14 residues. Germline-derived CDR1 and CDR2 are LGHNT and FRNRAP. The ends lost 6 bases at V and 5 bases at J; junction bases unmatched: 7. CDR3 sequence reads: CASGSGQLENIQYF. The CDR3 nucleotides are TGTGCTAGTGGCTCGGGACAGCTAGAAAACATTCAGTACTTC. The full variable domain, in which reference TRBV12-5 and TRBJ2-4 provide the parts outside the CDR3, is DARVTQTPRHKVTEMGQEVTMRCQPILGHNTVFWYRQTMMQGLELLAYFRNRAPLDDSGMPKDRFSAEMPDATLATLKIQPSEPRDSAVYFCASGSGQLENIQYFGAGTRLSVL.

This clonotype was observed many times. V and J are TRBV20-1 and TRBJ1-2; the D is unclear. Deletions cut 5 bases from V and 5 bases from J, with 12 bases between. The CDR3 runs 12 residues. Germline CDR1 reads DFQATT; CDR2 reads SNEGSKA (reference sequence). The CDR3 coding sequence is TGCAGTGCTCCTCCCGCCTCATATGGCTACACCTTC. This sequence encodes CSAPPASYGYTF.